Listed below are T cell receptor beta chains from one sample, sequenced in a study of blood T cell repertoires in COVID-19. The method was immunoSEQ multiplex PCR; TCRdb's version includes in-frame clones alone and lacks a portion of them. The table lists about 250,000 clones, approximately 86% of them singletons, with roughly 1.6% in the top ten. What was sequenced was PBMCs or T cells enriched from blood (not recorded which). These receptors were obtained from a woman aged 50 to 65 who had recovered from COVID-19. The CDR3 runs from the conserved cysteine through the conserved F or W.

v_call,j_call,cdr3_aa
TRBV20-1,TRBJ1-1,CSAGQQLEAFF
TRBV5-8,TRBJ2-5,CASSAGTSGRTETQYF
TRBV11-2,TRBJ2-1,CASRSAGNTYNEQFF
TRBV6-5,TRBJ2-7,CASSYLSATGAYEQYF
TRBV15,TRBJ2-7,CATSRGGGNYEQYF
TRBV7-9,TRBJ1-3,CASSLIDRGPSGNTIYF
TRBV19,TRBJ2-2,CASSIIFGGRAGNGELFF
TRBV5-1,TRBJ2-2,CASSLPGDTGELFF
TRBV7-9,TRBJ2-5,CASSRNQGGETQYF
TRBV19,TRBJ2-7,CASTPSGAQTYEQYF
TRBV2,TRBJ2-3,CASRWAADTQYF
TRBV7-2,TRBJ2-1,CASRLGQDNEQFF
TRBV30,TRBJ2-1,CASQDSRYNEQFF
TRBV9,TRBJ2-7,CASSVIAGGPSEQYF
TRBV5-1,TRBJ1-3,CASSDDSSGNTIYF
TRBV6-5,TRBJ1-2,CASSYSRQETEGYTF
TRBV20-1,TRBJ1-3,CSASPRTGLLYSGNTIYF
TRBV7-3,TRBJ1-2,CASSLRSGGGYTF
TRBV28,TRBJ1-2,CASSDPGQGFYGYTF
TRBV5-4,TRBJ2-5,CASSSQFSGRLQETQYF
TRBV2,TRBJ1-6,CASSEADRQLGSLHF
TRBV5-4,TRBJ2-7,CASSTEGYEQYF
TRBV28,TRBJ1-2,CASSSGHTYGYTF
TRBV5-8,TRBJ2-1,CASLKLAVNEQFF